This T cell receptor beta chain emerged from a study of CD8+ T cells in alopecia areata. Study-wide results and caveats: TCRs were shared less clearly across patients than in mice, possibly for HLA-related reasons. Normal scalp had lower clonality than lesional scalp, with alopecia totalis/universalis lesions showing this most strongly.

RNA extraction and reverse transcription yielded cDNA as sequencing template. Assay: immunoSEQ multiplex PCR; the TCRdb copy retains only in-frame clones and omits some. The sample yields over 50,000 clones, 45% to 55% seen once. Using a FACSAria, the CD4+ and CD8+ T cells were sorted from the PBMCs. Details on this clone: What it binds is not known.

The clonotype comes from a human donor with alopecia areata. The starting material was CD8+ T cells sorted from blood, obtained at week 0.

CDR3 coding DNA: TGCAGCGTTTCGGCTGGGTCCCAGGGACTCTACAATGAGCAGTTCTTC. It translates to CSVSAGSQGLYNEQFF. The rearrangement uses TRBV29-1 and TRBJ2-1; D perhaps matches TRBD2 (6 bases). Germline V gene sequence: CDR1 SQVTM, CDR2 ANQGSEA. The ends were cut back, 5 bases at V and 3 bases at J, with 20 bases in the middle. The CDR3 runs to 16 residues.